The clone carrying this T cell receptor (beta chain) was detected ten times or more. Its antigen is still unknown. Using constant-segment primers, 5'RACE produced TCR alpha and TCR beta cDNA libraries carrying sample barcodes and UMIs. TCRdb re-called the 5' RACE reads through MiXCR, storing one row per CDR3 protein. The table lists about 57,000 distinct CDR3 sequences, 12% of them singletons, with around a quarter in the top ten. This sample is drawn from a study of T-cell memory formation after mild COVID-19. Study results and caveats: Researchers could not confirm that second-wave clones peaking on day 37 targeted SARS-CoV-2. CD4+ bias marked clones expanding day 15 to 37, unlike balanced contracting clones. Memory cells collected pre-infection included some clones that later responded, suggesting cross-reactive memory joined.

The TCR sequence derives from a man younger than 30 who had mild COVID-19 (a few samples of this study predate the infection). Cell type and time point are not known. Material: PBMCs or a T cell subset sorted from them (not recorded which).

The CDR3 is CASSRGSGGRDEQFF. CDR3 nucleotides: TGTGCCAGCAGCCGAGGGAGCGGGGGTAGAGATGAGCAGTTCTTC. This chain joins TRBV7-3 and TRBJ2-1; 8 nucleotides match TRBD2. The CDR3 runs to 15 residues. V shed 5 bases, J shed 8 bases, and the junction held 11 bases outside the gene matches. Germline V gene sequence: CDR1 SGHTA, CDR2 FQGTGA.